This TCR beta chain appears in the sequencing data of a study of identical twins. CDR3 length: 15 amino acids. The germline gives CDR1 MDHEN, CDR2 SYDVKM. TCRdb independently ran MiXCR on the 5' RACE reads; one entry per CDR3 protein. The table records roughly 1,500,000 distinct CDR3 sequences, about 32% of them present only once. General study results and limits: Compared with models, monozygotic twins showed more out-of-frame TCR alpha sharing. Out-of-frame alpha sequences shared by twins showed excess low generation probability.

Note on this clonotype: As yet, its antigen is unknown. One junction end disagrees with the germline gene, perhaps due to a read error.

The chain employs TRBV28 and TRBJ2-1; D uncertain. This clonotype was sampled from a newborn girl in good health. Sequencing was performed on cord blood. The CDR3 sequence is CASGLSWAQGNEQFF. The CDR3 nucleotides are TGTGCCAGCGGTTTATCGTGGGCCCAAGGCAATGAGCAGTTCTTC.